Below, 26 T cell receptor beta chains from the same sample are listed, as sequenced in a study of cytomegalovirus exposure and HLA in healthy donors. Primers included in the PCR were 60 Vbeta and 13 Jbeta primers. Here immunoSEQ multiplex PCR was the method, and the copy in TCRdb shows in-frame clones only, minus some. This sample yields around 200,000 clones, of which 80% to 90% are seen a single time; 0.95% to 1.1% belongs to the top ten. Sequences were obtained from PBMCs. All receptors derive from a woman aged 18-29 years in good health and CMV-seronegative.

This clone was seen once. This chain links TRBV11-3 with TRBJ2-7, with a tentative D call TRBD2 (5 bases). The CDR3 has 15 residues. The germline V and J ends were trimmed by 5 bases and 3 bases, with 17 bases remaining between them. The germline gives CDR1 SGHNT, CDR2 YENEEA. This chain's CDR3 is CASSPEADGNYEQYF. The CDR3 DNA is TGTGCCAGCAGCCCGGAGGCGGACGGGAACTACGAGCAGTACTTC. The complete variable domain, with remaining parts taken from reference TRBV11-3 and TRBJ2-7, reads EAGVVQSPRYKIIEKKQPVAFWCNPISGHNTLYWYLQNLGQGPELLIRYENEEAVDDSQLPKDRFSAERLKGVDSTLKIQPAELGDSAVYLCASSPEADGNYEQYFGPGTRLTVT.

This clone has just one count. This chain links TRBV7-9 with TRBJ1-5; possible D gene TRBD1, 5 bases. The CDR3 spans 13 residues. V lost 5 bases, J lost 7 bases, and 12 bases lay in between. Germline CDR1 reads SEHNR; CDR2 reads FQNEAQ (reference sequence). DNA for the CDR3: TGTGCCAGCAGCCCCGTCGGGGGACAGCCCCAGCATTTT. Translating it yields CASSPVGGQPQHF.

This chain joins TRBV19 and TRBJ1-2; a possible D gene is TRBD1 (6 bases). Trimming removed 7 bases at V and 4 bases at J, with 13 bases between. The CDR3 covers 13 residues. Germline CDR1 reads LNHDA; CDR2 reads SQIVND (reference sequence). This CDR3 reads CASTLQGSYGYTF. In DNA form, the CDR3 reads TGTGCCAGTACCTTACAGGGATCCTATGGCTACACCTTC. Together with reference TRBV19 and TRBJ1-2, the CDR3 gives the full variable domain: DGGITQSPKYLFRKEGQNVTLSCEQNLNHDAMYWYRQDPGQGLRLIYYSQIVNDFQKGDIAEGYSVSREKKESFPLTVTSAQKNPTAFYLCASTLQGSYGYTFGSGTRLTVV.

The V and J genes are TRBV10-3 and TRBJ2-6; D may be TRBD2 (5 bases). V shed 6 bases and J shed 0 bases, with 6 bases lying between them. The CDR3 is 14 amino acids. Germline V gene data show CDR1 as ENHRY and CDR2 as SYGVKD. The CDR3 loop reads CAISGGSGANVLTF. The CDR3 nucleotides read TGTGCCATCAGCGGAGGCTCTGGGGCCAACGTCCTGACTTTC.

This clone appeared a few times. The chain carries TRBV2 and TRBJ1-2; 10 bases align to TRBD1. Germline V gives CDR1 SNHLY, CDR2 FYNNEI. The ends lost 10 bases at V and 4 bases at J; junction bases unmatched: 6. The CDR3 length is 13 residues. The CDR3 DNA reads TGTGCCAATAGACAGGGGGCTGGCTATGGCTACACCTTC. Encoded protein: CANRQGAGYGYTF.

The gene calls are TRBV7-6 and TRBJ1-3; maybe TRBD1 (6 bases). Germline loops: CDR1 SGHVS, CDR2 FNYEAQ. This CDR3 has 14 amino acids. V was shortened by 5 bases and J by 3 bases, with 11 bases between the two germline ends. The DNA of the CDR3 is TGTGCCAGCAGCCCCACAGGGTATGGAAACACCATATATTTT. Translated, it gives CASSPTGYGNTIYF.

This chain joins TRBV7-9 and TRBJ2-5, with a tentative D call TRBD1 (6 bases). V lost 7 bases to trimming and J lost 5 bases, with 20 bases between them. CDR1 SEHNR and CDR2 FQNEAQ come from the germline V gene (reference sequence). This CDR3 contains 15 residues. The CDR3 spells CASTLGTTWMETQYF. CDR3 bases: TGTGCCAGCACCCTAGGGACAACCTGGATGGAGACCCAGTACTTC.

This sequence joins TRBV19 and TRBJ1-1; D uncertain. The CDR3 is 13 residues long. Per the germline V gene, CDR1 is LNHDA and CDR2 is SQIVND (reference sequence). V was shortened by 4 bases and J by 5 bases, with 11 bases between the two germline ends. In DNA form, the CDR3 reads TGTGCCAGTAGTACTCGGGTGAGGACTGAAGCTTTCTTT. Protein product: CASSTRVRTEAFF.

This sequence joins TRBV9 and TRBJ1-1; no reliable D call. CDR3 size: 12 residues. The germline V gene has CDR1 SGDLS and CDR2 YYNGEE. The V gene lost 4 bases and the J gene lost 5 bases, with 9 bases spanning the gap. CDR3 amino acids: CASSREVTEAFF. The CDR3 bases are TGTGCCAGCAGCCGGGAGGTGACTGAAGCTTTCTTT.

CDR3 amino acids: CASSRRDIKEAFF. The CDR3 DNA is TGCGCCAGCAGCCGCCGGGACATAAAAGAAGCTTTCTTT. The chain recombines TRBV4-3 with TRBJ1-1; the D gene is possibly TRBD1 (6 bases). The germline V gene encodes CDR1 LGHNA and CDR2 YSLEER. The length of the CDR3 is 13 residues. The germline V and J ends were trimmed by 4 bases and 8 bases, with 14 bases remaining between them.

This clone was detected only once. The CDR3 sequence is CASSRLAGGPYEQYF. The CDR3 bases are TGTGCCAGCAGCCGACTAGCGGGAGGGCCCTACGAGCAGTACTTC. This rearrangement joins TRBV9 to TRBJ2-7; 14 nucleotides align to TRBD2. This CDR3 region has 15 residues. CDR1 is SGDLS and CDR2 is YYNGEE in the germline V gene. J was trimmed by 2 bases and V by 4 bases; bases with no gene match: 2.

The chain joins TRBV18 to TRBJ2-2, with TRBD2 matching 9 bases. The germline V gene has CDR1 KGHSH and CDR2 LQKENI. V shed 3 bases and J 5 bases; nucleotides not matched to a gene: 10. This CDR3 is 17 amino acids long. The CDR3 loop is CASSPRGSGSQTGELFF. The CDR3 nucleotides are TGTGCCAGCTCACCCCGTGGTAGCGGGAGTCAAACCGGGGAGCTGTTTTTT.

The V call is TRBV7-6, the J call TRBJ2-7; perhaps TRBD1 as D (6 bases). V lost 0 bases to trimming and J lost 3 bases, with 12 bases between them. The CDR3 is 15 residues long. Germline assignment: CDR1 SGHVS and CDR2 FNYEAQ. The CDR3 here is CASSLAVGHLYEQYF. The CDR3 nucleotides read TGTGCCAGCAGCTTAGCGGTGGGACACCTCTACGAGCAGTACTTC.

This clone has just a few counts. The chain carries TRBV5-6 and TRBJ1-1; D unclear. Trimming took off 5 bases at V and 7 bases at J, with 18 bases between the two ends. The CDR3 is made up of 14 amino acids. Germline CDR1 and CDR2: SGHDT and YYEEEE. The CDR3 reads CASRPGRRLREAFF. For the CDR3, the DNA is TGTGCCAGCAGGCCCGGGAGGAGACTCCGTGAAGCTTTCTTT.

Note on this clone: Additional DNA sequences in this sample encode the identical CDR3. The chain couples TRBV28 to TRBJ2-7; a possible D gene is TRBD1 (5 bases). The V gene's germline CDR1 is MDHEN and CDR2 SYDVKM. The CDR3 is 13 amino acids. V lost 5 bases, J lost 3 bases, and 11 bases lay in between. CDR3 sequence (DNA): TGTGCCAGCAGTCCTCGACAGAGCTACGAGCAGTACTTC. This translates into CASSPRQSYEQYF.

V and J are TRBV11-2 and TRBJ2-3; D is perhaps TRBD2 (7 bases). From germline, CDR1 is SGHAT and CDR2 FQNNGV. This CDR3 has 19 residues. Trimming cost V 2 bases and J 0 bases, with 21 bases left between them. Written as DNA, the CDR3 is TGTGCCAGCAGCTTACCCCTAGAGTCTGGCGGGGGCAGCACAGATACGCAGTATTTT. Translated, it gives CASSLPLESGGGSTDTQYF.

This clone occurred once. This chain links TRBV5-1 with TRBJ1-2; D not certain. Trimming left V 4 bases short and J 6 bases short, with 13 bases between. This CDR3 has 13 amino acids. CDR1 SGHRS and CDR2 YFSETQ come from the germline V gene. CDR3 region: CASSETPTNGYTF. The CDR3 DNA sequence: TGCGCCAGCAGCGAGACACCTACGAATGGCTACACCTTC.

This clone was seen a single time. This chain joins TRBV9 and TRBJ1-6; 10 positions match TRBD1. CDR1 SGDLS and CDR2 YYNGEE come from the germline V gene. This CDR3 contains 15 residues. The V gene end was trimmed by 0 bases and the J gene end by 9 bases; junction bases not matched to a gene: 3. The CDR3 sequence: CASSVGTGGISPLHF. CDR3 bases: TGTGCCAGCAGCGTAGGGACAGGGGGTATTTCACCCCTCCACTTT.

This chain joins TRBV7-2 and TRBJ2-3; 9 nucleotides match TRBD2. With V trimmed by 5 bases and J by 0 bases, 12 bases remained unmatched. CDR3 length: 18 amino acids. Germline V gene lookup returns CDR1 SGHTA and CDR2 FQGNSA. Here the CDR3 reads CASSLPLSSGASTDTQYF. The CDR3 nucleotides are TGTGCCAGCAGCCTCCCCCTCTCTAGCGGGGCCAGCACAGATACGCAGTATTTT. Together with reference TRBV7-2 and TRBJ2-3, the CDR3 gives the full variable domain: GAGVSQSPSNKVTEKGKDVELRCDPISGHTALYWYRQSLGQGLEFLIYFQGNSAPDKSGLPSDRFSAERTGGSVSTLTIQRTQQEDSAVYLCASSLPLSSGASTDTQYFGPGTRLTVL.

The chain has TRBV5-4 and TRBJ2-1, with a tentative D call TRBD1 (6 bases). The V and J ends lost 0 bases and 7 bases respectively, with 8 bases between them. CDR1 and CDR2 from the germline V gene are SGHNT and YYREEE (reference sequence). CDR3 length: 13 residues. Here the CDR3 DNA reads TGTGCCAGCAGCTTGGGCAGGGGAAATGAGCAGTTCTTC. It codes for CASSLGRGNEQFF.

This chain connects TRBV19 to TRBJ1-1; no firm D call. V was shortened by 8 bases and J by 5 bases, with 15 bases between the two germline ends. Germline-derived CDR1 and CDR2 are LNHDA and SQIVND (reference sequence). The CDR3 spans 13 residues. The CDR3 is CASAWPQRTEAFF. The DNA of the CDR3 is TGTGCCAGTGCTTGGCCTCAGAGGACTGAAGCTTTCTTT.

The rearrangement uses TRBV27 and TRBJ2-3; maybe TRBD2 (5 bases). CDR1 is MNHEY, CDR2 SMNVEV, per germline (reference sequence). V gave up 5 bases and J gave up 2 bases, with 20 bases separating them. The CDR3 contains 17 residues. Written as DNA, the CDR3 is TGTGCCAGCAGTACTACCGCGGGCGCCCCCTTCACAGATACGCAGTATTTT. Translated: CASSTTAGAPFTDTQYF.

The genes are TRBV2 and TRBJ2-6; TRBD2 agrees at 7 bases. In germline, CDR1 is SNHLY, CDR2 FYNNEI. Germline trimming cut 4 bases from V and 1 base from J; bases unmatched to any gene: 10. This CDR3 has 18 residues. For the CDR3, the DNA is TGTGCCAGCAGTGTTGGGAGATGGGGGGGGTCTGGGGCCAACGTCCTGACTTTC. It encodes CASSVGRWGGSGANVLTF.

The chain couples TRBV6-1 to TRBJ1-2; 9 bases agree with TRBD1. CDR1 and CDR2 from the germline V gene are MNHNS and SASEGT. The CDR3 contains 15 residues. With 0 bases clipped from V and 5 bases from J, the junction kept 4 bases outside the gene matches. The CDR3 is CASSEARGQGYGYTF. The DNA for the CDR3 is TGTGCCAGCAGTGAAGCACGGGGACAGGGTTATGGCTACACCTTC.

This chain joins TRBV2 and TRBJ2-5; 13 bases match TRBD2. This CDR3 contains 15 residues. Germline V gene sequence: CDR1 SNHLY, CDR2 FYNNEI. V was clipped by 8 bases and J by 5 bases; unmatched bases: 8. CDR3 sequence reads: CASGGLAGPFETQYF. CDR3 nucleotides: TGTGCCAGCGGGGGACTAGCGGGGCCCTTTGAGACCCAGTACTTC.

The J gene is TRBJ1-2, the V gene TRBV29-1; unclear D gene. The CDR3 extends over 10 amino acids. V shed 3 bases and J shed 8 bases, with 7 bases lying between them. The germline V gene has CDR1 SQVTM and CDR2 ANQGSEA. The CDR3 DNA follows: TGCAGCGTTGAGACGGGGGGCTACACCTTC. Protein product: CSVETGGYTF.